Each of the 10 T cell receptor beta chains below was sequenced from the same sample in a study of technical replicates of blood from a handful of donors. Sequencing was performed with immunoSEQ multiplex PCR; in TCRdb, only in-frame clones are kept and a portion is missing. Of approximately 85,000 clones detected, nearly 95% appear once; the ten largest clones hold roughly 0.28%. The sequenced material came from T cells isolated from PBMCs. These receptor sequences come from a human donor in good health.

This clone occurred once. The CDR3 bases are TGCGCCAGCAGCTTGGGCGGGACTAACTATGGCTACACCTTC. Amino acid sequence: CASSLGGTNYGYTF. The chain recombines TRBV5-1 with TRBJ1-2; the D is unclear. CDR1 and CDR2 from the germline V gene are SGHRS and YFSETQ. This CDR3 contains 14 residues. The V end lost 0 bases, the J end lost 0 bases, and 6 bases lay between the germline ends.

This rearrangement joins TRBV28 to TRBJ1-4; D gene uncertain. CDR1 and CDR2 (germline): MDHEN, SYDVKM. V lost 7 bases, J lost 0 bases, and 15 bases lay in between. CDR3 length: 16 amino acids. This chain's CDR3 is CASMSEGAATNEKLFF. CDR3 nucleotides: TGTGCCAGCATGTCAGAGGGAGCTGCAACTAATGAAAAACTGTTTTTT. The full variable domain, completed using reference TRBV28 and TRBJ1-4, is DVKVTQSSRYLVKRTGEKVFLECVQDMDHENMFWYRQDPGLGLRLIYFSYDVKMKEKGDIPEGYSVSREKKERFSLILESASTNQTSMYLCASMSEGAATNEKLFFGSGTQLSVL.

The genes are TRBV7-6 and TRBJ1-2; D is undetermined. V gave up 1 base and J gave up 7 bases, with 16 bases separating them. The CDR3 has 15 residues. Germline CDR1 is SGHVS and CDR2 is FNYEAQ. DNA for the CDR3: TGTGCCAGCAGCTTAGAAGGAGAGGGTCCATCTGGCTACACCTTC. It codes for CASSLEGEGPSGYTF.

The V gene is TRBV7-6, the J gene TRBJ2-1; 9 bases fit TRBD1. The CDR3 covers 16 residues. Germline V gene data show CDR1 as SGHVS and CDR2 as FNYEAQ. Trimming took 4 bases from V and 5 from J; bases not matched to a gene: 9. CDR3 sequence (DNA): TGTGCCAGCAGCTCAGCCTGGGACAGGGCAAACAATGAGCAGTTCTTC. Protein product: CASSSAWDRANNEQFF.

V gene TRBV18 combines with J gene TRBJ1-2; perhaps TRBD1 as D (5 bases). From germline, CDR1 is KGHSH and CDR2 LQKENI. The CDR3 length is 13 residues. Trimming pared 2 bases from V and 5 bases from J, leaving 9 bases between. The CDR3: CASSPGAEYGYTF. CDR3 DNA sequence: TGTGCCAGCTCACCAGGGGCAGAATATGGCTACACCTTC. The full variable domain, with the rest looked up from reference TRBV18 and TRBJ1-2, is NAGVMQNPRHLVRRRGQEARLRCSPMKGHSHVYWYRQLPEEGLKFMVYLQKENIIDESGMPKERFSAEFPKEGPSILRIQQVVRGDSAAYFCASSPGAEYGYTFGSGTRLTVV.

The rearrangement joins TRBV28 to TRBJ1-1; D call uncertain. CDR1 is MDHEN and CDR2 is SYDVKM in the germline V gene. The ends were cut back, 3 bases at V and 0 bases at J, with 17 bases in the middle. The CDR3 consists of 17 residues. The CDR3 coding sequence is TGTGCCAGCAGTTTCAAAATGCCGAATACTATGAACACTGAAGCTTTCTTT. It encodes CASSFKMPNTMNTEAFF.

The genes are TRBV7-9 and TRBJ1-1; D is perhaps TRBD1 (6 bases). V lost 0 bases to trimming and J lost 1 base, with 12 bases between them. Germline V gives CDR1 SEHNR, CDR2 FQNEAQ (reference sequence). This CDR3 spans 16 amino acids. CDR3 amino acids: CASSLAAGARNTEAFF. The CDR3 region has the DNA TGTGCCAGCAGCTTAGCGGCGGGGGCCCGGAACACTGAAGCTTTCTTT.

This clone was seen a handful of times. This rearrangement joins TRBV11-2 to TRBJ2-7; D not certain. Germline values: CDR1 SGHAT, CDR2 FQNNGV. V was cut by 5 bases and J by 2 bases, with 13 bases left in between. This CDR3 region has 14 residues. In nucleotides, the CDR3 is TGTGCCAGCAGCCCAATCTGGGCTCCCTACGAGCAGTACTTC. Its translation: CASSPIWAPYEQYF.

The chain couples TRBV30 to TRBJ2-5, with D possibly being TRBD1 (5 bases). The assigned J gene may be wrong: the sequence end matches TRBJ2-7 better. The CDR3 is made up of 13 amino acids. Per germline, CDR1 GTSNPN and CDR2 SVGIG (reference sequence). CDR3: CAWSLVTAYEQYF. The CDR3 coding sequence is TGTGCCTGGAGTCTTGTGACAGCGTACGAGCAGTACTTC.

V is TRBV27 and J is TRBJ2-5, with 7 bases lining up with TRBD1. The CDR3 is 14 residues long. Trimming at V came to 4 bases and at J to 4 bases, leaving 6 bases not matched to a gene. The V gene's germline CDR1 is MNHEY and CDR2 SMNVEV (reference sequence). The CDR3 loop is CASSSGTDGETQYF. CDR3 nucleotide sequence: TGTGCCAGCAGTTCTGGGACAGACGGAGAGACCCAGTACTTC.